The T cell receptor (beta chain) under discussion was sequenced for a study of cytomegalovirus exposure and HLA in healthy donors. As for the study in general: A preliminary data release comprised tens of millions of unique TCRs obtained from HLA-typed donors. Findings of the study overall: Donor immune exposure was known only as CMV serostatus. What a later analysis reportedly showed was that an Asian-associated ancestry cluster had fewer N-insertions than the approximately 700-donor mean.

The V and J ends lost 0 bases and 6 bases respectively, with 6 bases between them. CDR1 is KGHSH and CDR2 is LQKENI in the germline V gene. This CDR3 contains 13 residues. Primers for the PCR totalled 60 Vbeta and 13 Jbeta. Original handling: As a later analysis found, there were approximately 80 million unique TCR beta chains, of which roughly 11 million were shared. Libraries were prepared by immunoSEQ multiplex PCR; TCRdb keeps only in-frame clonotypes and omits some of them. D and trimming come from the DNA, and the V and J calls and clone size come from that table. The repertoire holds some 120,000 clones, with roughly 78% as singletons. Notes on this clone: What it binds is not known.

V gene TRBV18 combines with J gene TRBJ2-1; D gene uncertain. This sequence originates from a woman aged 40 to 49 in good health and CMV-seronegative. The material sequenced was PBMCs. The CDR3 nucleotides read TGTGCCAGCTCACCACCTTCAGTCAATGAGCAGTTCTTC. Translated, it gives CASSPPSVNEQFF.